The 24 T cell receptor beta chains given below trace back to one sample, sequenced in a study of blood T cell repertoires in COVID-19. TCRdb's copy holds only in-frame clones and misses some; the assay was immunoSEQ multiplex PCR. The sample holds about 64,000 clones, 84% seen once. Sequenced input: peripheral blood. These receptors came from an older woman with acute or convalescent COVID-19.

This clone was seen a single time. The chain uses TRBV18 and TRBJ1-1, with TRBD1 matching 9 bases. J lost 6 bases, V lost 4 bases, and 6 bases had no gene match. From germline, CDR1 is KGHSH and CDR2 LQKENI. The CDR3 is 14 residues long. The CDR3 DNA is TGTGCCAGCTCACTGGGACAGGGAGGGTCTGAAGCTTTCTTT. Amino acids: CASSLGQGGSEAFF. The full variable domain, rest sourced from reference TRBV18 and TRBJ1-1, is NAGVMQNPRHLVRRRGQEARLRCSPMKGHSHVYWYRQLPEEGLKFMVYLQKENIIDESGMPKERFSAEFPKEGPSILRIQQVVRGDSAAYFCASSLGQGGSEAFFGQGTRLTVV.

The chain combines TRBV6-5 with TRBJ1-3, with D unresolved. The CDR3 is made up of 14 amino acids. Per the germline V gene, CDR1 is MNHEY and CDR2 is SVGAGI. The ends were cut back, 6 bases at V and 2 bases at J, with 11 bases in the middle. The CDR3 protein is CASSQDLPGNTIYF. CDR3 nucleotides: TGTGCCAGCAGCCAGGACTTACCTGGAAACACCATATATTTT.

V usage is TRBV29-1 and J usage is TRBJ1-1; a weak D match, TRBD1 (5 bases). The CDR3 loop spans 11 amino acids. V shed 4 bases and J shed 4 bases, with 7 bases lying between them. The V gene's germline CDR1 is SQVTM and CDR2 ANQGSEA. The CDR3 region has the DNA TGCAGCGTTGGGGGGGGCACTGAAGCTTTCTTT. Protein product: CSVGGGTEAFF. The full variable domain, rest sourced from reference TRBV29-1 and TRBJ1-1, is SAVISQKPSRDICQRGTSLTIQCQVDSQVTMMFWYRQQPGQSLTLIATANQGSEATYESGFVIDKFPISRPNLTFSTLTVSNMSPEDSSIYLCSVGGGTEAFFGQGTRLTVV.

This chain's CDR3 is CASSINSRDYGYTF. CDR3 nucleotide sequence: TGTGCCAGTAGTATAAACTCCAGGGACTATGGCTACACCTTC. The chain has TRBV19 and TRBJ1-2; D is perhaps TRBD1 (5 bases). There are 14 residues in the CDR3. Germline lookup yields CDR1 LNHDA and CDR2 SQIVND (reference sequence). Trimming removed 2 bases at V and 3 bases at J, with 10 bases between. Supplemented by reference TRBV19 and TRBJ1-2, the full variable domain reads DGGITQSPKYLFRKEGQNVTLSCEQNLNHDAMYWYRQDPGQGLRLIYYSQIVNDFQKGDIAEGYSVSREKKESFPLTVTSAQKNPTAFYLCASSINSRDYGYTFGSGTRLTVV.

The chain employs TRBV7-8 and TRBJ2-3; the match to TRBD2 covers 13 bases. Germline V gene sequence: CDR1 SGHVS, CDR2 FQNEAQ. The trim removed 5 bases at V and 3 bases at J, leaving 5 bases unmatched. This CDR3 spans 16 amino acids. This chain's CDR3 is CASSPGLAGLTDTQYF. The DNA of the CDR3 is TGTGCCAGCAGCCCGGGACTAGCGGGGCTAACAGATACGCAGTATTTT.

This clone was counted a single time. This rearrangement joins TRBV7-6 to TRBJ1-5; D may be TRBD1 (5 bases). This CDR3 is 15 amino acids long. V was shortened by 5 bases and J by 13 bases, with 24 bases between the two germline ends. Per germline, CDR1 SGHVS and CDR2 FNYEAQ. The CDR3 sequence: CASSREIGGAPTQHF. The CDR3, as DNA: TGTGCCAGCAGCCGGGAGATTGGTGGGGCCCCGACTCAGCATTTT.

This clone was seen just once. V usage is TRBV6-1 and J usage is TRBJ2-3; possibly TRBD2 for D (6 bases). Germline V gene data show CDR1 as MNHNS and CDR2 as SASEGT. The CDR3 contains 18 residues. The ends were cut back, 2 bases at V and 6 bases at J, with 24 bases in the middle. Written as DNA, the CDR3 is TGTGCCAGCAGTGAAAGAGGGTGGGTAGCGGCTGAGTCTGATACGCAGTATTTT. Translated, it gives CASSERGWVAAESDTQYF.

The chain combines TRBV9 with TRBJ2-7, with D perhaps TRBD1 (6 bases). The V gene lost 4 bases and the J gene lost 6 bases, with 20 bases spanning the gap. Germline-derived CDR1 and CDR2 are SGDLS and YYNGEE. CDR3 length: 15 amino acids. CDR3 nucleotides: TGTGCCAGCAGCCCTGATCCGGGACAACATTCCGAGCAGTACTTC. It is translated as CASSPDPGQHSEQYF.

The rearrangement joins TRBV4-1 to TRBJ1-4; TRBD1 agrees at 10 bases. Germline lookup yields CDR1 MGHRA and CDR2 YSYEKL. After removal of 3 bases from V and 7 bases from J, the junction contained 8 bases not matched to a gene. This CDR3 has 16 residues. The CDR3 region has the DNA TGCGCCAGCAGCCAGGCCCGACAGGGGGCGGGTGAAAAACTGTTTTTT. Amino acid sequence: CASSQARQGAGEKLFF.

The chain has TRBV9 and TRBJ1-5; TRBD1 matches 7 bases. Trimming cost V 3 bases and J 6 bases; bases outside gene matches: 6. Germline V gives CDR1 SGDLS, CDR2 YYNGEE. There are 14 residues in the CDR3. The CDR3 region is CASSALQGSQPQHF. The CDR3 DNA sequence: TGTGCCAGCAGCGCCCTACAGGGGAGTCAGCCCCAGCATTTT.

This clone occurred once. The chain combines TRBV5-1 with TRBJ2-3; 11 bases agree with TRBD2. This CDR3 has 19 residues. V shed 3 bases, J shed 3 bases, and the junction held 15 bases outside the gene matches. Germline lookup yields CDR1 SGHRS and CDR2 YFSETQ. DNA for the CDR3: TGCGCCAGCAGCTCCTTAACGGTACTAGCGGGGGAATGGACAGATACGCAGTATTTT. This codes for CASSSLTVLAGEWTDTQYF.

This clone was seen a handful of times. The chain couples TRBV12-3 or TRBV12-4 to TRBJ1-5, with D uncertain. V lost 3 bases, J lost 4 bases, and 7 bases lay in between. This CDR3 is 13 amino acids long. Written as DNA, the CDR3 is TGTGCCAGCAGTTTTAGAGAAAATCAGCCCCAGCATTTT. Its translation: CASSFRENQPQHF.

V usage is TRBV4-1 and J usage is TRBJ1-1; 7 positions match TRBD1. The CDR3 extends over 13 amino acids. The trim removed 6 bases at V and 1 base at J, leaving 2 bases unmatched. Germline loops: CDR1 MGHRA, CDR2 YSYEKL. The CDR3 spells CASSWDRNTEAFF. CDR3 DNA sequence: TGCGCCAGCAGTTGGGACAGGAACACTGAAGCTTTCTTT.

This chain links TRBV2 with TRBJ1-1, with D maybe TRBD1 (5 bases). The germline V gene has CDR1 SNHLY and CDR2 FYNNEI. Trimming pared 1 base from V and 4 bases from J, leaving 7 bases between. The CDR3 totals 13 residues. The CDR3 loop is CASSEGQGTEAFF. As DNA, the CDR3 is TGTGCCAGCAGTGAAGGTCAGGGCACTGAAGCTTTCTTT.

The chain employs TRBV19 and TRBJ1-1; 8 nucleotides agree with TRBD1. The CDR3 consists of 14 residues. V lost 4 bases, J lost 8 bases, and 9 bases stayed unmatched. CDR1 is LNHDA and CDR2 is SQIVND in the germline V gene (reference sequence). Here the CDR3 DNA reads TGTGCCAGTAGTAGGAGACAGGGGCTGTTAGAAGCTTTCTTT. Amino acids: CASSRRQGLLEAFF.

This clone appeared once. In nucleotides, the CDR3 is TGTGCCAGCAGCTCTACGGGGCCAGGGGATGAGCAGTTCTTC. Its protein product is CASSSTGPGDEQFF. The J gene is TRBJ2-1, the V gene TRBV7-3, with TRBD1 as a possible D gene (6 bases). Germline V lookup: CDR1 SGHTA, CDR2 FQGTGA. V dropped 4 bases and J dropped 8 bases, with 15 bases sitting between them. The CDR3 extends over 14 amino acids.

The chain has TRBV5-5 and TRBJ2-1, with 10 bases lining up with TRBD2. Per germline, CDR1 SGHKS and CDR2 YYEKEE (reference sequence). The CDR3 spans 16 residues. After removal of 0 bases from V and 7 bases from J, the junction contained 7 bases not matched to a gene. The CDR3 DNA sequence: TGTGCCAGCAGCTTGGGGAGCGGGGGGGCCCGTAATGAGCAGTTCTTC. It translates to CASSLGSGGARNEQFF.

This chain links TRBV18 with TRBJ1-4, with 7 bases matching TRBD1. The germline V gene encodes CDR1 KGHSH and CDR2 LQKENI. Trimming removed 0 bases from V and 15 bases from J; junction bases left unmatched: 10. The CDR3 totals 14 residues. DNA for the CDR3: TGTGCCAGCTCACCACCGGGACAGCGGACCGGGGTGTTTTTT. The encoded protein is CASSPPGQRTGVFF.

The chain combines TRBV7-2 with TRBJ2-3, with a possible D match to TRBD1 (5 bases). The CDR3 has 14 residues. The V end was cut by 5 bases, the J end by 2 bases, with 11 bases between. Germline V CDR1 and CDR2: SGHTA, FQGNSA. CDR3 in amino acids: CASSLQAATDTQYF. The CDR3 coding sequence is TGTGCCAGCAGCCTACAGGCAGCCACAGATACGCAGTATTTT.

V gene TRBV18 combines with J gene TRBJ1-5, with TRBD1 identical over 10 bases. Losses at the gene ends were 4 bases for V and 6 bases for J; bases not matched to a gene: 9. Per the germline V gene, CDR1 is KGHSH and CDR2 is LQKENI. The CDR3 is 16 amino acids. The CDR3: CASSLGTGTGVQPQHF. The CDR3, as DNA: TGTGCCAGCTCACTGGGGACCGGGACAGGGGTTCAGCCCCAGCATTTT.

The DNA of the CDR3 is TGTGCCAGCAGCGTAGTTGGCGGGGGGGCTGGTGAGCAGTACTTC. It codes for CASSVVGGGAGEQYF. The chain employs TRBV9 and TRBJ2-7; 9 bases are shared with TRBD2. CDR1 is SGDLS, CDR2 YYNGEE, per germline. The junction had 8 bases not matched to a gene; V was cut back by 0 bases and J by 7 bases. The CDR3 sequence is 15 residues long.

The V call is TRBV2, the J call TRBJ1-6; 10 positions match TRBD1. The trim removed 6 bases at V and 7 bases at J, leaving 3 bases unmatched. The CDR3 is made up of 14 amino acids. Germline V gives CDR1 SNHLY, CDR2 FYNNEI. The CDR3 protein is CASSRTGGNSPLHF. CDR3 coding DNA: TGTGCCAGCAGCCGGACAGGGGGAAATTCACCCCTCCACTTT. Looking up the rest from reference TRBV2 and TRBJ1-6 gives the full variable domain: EPEVTQTPSHQVTQMGQEVILRCVPISNHLYFYWYRQILGQKVEFLVSFYNNEISEKSEIFDDQFSVERPDGSNFTLKIRSTKLEDSAMYFCASSRTGGNSPLHFGNGTRLTVT.

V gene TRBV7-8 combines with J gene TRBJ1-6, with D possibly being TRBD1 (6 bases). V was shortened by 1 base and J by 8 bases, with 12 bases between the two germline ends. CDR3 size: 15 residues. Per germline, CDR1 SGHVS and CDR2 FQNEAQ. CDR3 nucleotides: TGTGCCAGCAGCTTAGTACAGGGTAGGGATTCACCCCTCCACTTT. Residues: CASSLVQGRDSPLHF.

CDR3 amino acids: CASSLAGQGKFDEAFF. The CDR3 DNA sequence: TGCGCCAGCAGCTTGGCTGGACAGGGGAAATTCGATGAAGCTTTCTTT. The rearrangement uses TRBV5-1 and TRBJ1-1, with TRBD1 matching 9 bases. The CDR3 length is 16 residues. V shed 0 bases, J shed 7 bases, and the junction held 10 bases outside the gene matches. Germline-derived CDR1 and CDR2 are SGHRS and YFSETQ.